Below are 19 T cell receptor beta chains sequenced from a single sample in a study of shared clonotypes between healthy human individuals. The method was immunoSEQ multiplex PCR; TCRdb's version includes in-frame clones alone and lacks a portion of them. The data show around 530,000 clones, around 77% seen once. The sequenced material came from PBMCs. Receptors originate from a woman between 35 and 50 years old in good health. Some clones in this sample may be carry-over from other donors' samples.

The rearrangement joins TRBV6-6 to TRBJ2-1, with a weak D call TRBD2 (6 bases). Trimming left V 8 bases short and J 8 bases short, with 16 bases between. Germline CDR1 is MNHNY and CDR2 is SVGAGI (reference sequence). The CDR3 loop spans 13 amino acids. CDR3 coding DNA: TGTGCCAGCTGGCGTGGGAGGATCGATGAGCAGTTCTTC. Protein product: CASWRGRIDEQFF.

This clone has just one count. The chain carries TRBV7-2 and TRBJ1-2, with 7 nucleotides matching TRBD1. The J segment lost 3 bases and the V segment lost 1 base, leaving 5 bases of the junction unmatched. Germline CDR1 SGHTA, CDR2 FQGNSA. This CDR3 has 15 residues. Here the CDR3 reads CASSLVDRLYYGYTF. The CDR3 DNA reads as TGTGCCAGCAGCTTAGTGGACAGGCTTTACTATGGCTACACCTTC.

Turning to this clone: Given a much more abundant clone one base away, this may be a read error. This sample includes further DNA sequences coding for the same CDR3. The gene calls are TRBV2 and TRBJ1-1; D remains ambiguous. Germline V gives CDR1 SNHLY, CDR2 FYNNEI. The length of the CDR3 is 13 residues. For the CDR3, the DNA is TGTGCCAGCAGCGAAGTCCCGAACACTGAAGCTTTCTTT. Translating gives CASSEVPNTEAFF.

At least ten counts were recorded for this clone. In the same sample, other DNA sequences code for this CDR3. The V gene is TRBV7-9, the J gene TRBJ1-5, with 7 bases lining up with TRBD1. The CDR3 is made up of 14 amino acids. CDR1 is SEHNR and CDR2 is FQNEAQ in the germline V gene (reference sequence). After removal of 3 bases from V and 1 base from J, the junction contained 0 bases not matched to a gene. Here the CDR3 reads CASSLTGSNQPQHF. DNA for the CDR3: TGTGCCAGCAGCTTGACAGGGAGCAATCAGCCCCAGCATTTT.

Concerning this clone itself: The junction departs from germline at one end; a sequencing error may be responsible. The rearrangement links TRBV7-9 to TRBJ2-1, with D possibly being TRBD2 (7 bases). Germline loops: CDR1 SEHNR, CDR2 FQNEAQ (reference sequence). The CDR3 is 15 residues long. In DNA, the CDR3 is TGTGCCAGCAGCCTAGCGGCGGGGGCTTACAATGAGCAGTTCTTC. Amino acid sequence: CASSLAAGAYNEQFF.

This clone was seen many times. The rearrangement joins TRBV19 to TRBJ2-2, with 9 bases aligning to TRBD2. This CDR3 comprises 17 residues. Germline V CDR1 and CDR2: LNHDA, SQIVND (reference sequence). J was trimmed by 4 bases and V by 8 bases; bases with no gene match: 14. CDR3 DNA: TGTGCCAGTGGGGGTGGTAGCGGGAGTCTCGGCACCGGGGAGCTGTTTTTT. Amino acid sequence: CASGGGSGSLGTGELFF.

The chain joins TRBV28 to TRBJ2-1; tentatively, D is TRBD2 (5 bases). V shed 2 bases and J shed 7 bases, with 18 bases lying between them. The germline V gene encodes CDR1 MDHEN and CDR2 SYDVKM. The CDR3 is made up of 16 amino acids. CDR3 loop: CASSLIRLAMGNEQFF. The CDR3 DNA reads TGTGCCAGCAGTTTAATCAGGCTAGCCATGGGGAATGAGCAGTTCTTC.

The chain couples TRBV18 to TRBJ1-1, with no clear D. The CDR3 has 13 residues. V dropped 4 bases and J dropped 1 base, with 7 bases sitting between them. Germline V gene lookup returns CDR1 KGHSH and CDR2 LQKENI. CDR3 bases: TGTGCCAGCTCACGGGAGCCGAACACTGAAGCTTTCTTT. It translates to CASSREPNTEAFF.

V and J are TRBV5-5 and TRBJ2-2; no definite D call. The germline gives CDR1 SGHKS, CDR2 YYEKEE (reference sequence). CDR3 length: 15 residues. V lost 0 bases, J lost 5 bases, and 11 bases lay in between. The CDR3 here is CASSLDSRTTGELFF. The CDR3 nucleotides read TGTGCCAGCAGCTTGGACAGCCGTACGACCGGGGAGCTGTTTTTT.

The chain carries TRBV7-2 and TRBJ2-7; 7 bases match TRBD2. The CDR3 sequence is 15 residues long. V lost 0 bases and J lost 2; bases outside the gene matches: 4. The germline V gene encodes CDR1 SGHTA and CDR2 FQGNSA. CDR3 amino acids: CASSLASSGTYEQYF. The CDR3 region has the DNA TGTGCCAGCAGCTTAGCGTCTAGCGGAACCTACGAGCAGTACTTC.

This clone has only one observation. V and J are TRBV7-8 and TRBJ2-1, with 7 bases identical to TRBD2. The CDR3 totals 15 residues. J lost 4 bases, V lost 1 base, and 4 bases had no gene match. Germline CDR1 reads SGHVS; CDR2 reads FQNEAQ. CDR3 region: CASSLVAGAYNEQFF. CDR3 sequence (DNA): TGTGCCAGCAGCTTAGTTGCGGGAGCGTACAATGAGCAGTTCTTC.

For the CDR3, the DNA is TGCGCCAGCAGCTTATTAGCGGGAGTGAGTGAGCAGTTCTTC. Its protein product is CASSLLAGVSEQFF. The gene calls are TRBV5-1 and TRBJ2-1; TRBD2 matches 9 bases. Germline CDR1 is SGHRS and CDR2 is YFSETQ. The trim removed 2 bases at V and 9 bases at J, leaving 6 bases unmatched. This CDR3 spans 14 amino acids.

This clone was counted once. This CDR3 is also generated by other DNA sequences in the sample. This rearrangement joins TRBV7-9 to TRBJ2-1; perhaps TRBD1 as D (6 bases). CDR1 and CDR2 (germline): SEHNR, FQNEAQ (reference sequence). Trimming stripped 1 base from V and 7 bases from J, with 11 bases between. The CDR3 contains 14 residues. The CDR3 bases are TGTGCCAGCAGCTTAGGGGGGCAGGGGAATGAGCAGTTCTTC. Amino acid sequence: CASSLGGQGNEQFF. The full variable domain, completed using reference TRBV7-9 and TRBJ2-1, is DTGVSQNPRHKITKRGQNVTFRCDPISEHNRLYWYRQTLGQGPEFLTYFQNEAQLEKSRLLSDRFSAERPKGSFSTLEIQRTEQGDSAMYLCASSLGGQGNEQFFGPGTRLTVL.

CDR3 residues: CSVEDLTSGSVEQYF. CDR3 nucleotides: TGCAGCGTTGAAGATCTAACTAGCGGGAGTGTCGAGCAGTACTTC. The V call is TRBV29-1, the J call TRBJ2-7, with 11 nucleotides matching TRBD2. Germline assignment: CDR1 SQVTM and CDR2 ANQGSEA. This CDR3 has 15 residues. After removal of 0 bases from V and 6 bases from J, the junction contained 7 bases not matched to a gene.

CDR3 residues: CATSVRHISSYEQYF. The CDR3 bases are TGTGCCACCAGCGTAAGACATATAAGCTCCTACGAGCAGTACTTC. This chain connects TRBV15 to TRBJ2-7; D unclear. This CDR3 is built from 15 residues. Trimming cost V 5 bases and J 0 bases, with 14 bases left between them. Germline-derived CDR1 and CDR2 are LNHNV and YYDKDF (reference sequence).

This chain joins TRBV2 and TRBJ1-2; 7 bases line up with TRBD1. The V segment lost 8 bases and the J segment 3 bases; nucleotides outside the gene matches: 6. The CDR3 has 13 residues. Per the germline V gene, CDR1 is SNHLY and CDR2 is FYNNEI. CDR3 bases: TGTGCCAGCGGATCTACAGGGGACTATGGCTACACCTTC. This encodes CASGSTGDYGYTF.

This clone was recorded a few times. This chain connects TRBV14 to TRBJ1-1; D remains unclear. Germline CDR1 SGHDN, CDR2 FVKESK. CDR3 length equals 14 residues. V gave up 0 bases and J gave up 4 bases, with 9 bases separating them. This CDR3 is CASSQDGGRTEAFF. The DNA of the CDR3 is TGTGCCAGCAGCCAAGATGGTGGGCGCACTGAAGCTTTCTTT.

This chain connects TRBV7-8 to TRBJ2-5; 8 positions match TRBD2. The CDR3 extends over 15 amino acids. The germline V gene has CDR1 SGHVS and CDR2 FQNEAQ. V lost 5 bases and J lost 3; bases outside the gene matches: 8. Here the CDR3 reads CASSRSGLAEETQYF. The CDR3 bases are TGTGCCAGCAGCCGGTCTGGACTAGCCGAAGAGACCCAGTACTTC.

The CDR3 region has the DNA TGTGCCAGTAGTAGAACGACCGGGACAGGTGCCAAAAACATTCAGTACTTC. Its protein product is CASSRTTGTGAKNIQYF. The chain has TRBV19 and TRBJ2-4, with 8 bases lining up with TRBD1. The ends lost 4 bases at V and 1 base at J; junction bases unmatched: 9. CDR1 and CDR2 (germline): LNHDA, SQIVND (reference sequence). The CDR3 extends over 17 amino acids.